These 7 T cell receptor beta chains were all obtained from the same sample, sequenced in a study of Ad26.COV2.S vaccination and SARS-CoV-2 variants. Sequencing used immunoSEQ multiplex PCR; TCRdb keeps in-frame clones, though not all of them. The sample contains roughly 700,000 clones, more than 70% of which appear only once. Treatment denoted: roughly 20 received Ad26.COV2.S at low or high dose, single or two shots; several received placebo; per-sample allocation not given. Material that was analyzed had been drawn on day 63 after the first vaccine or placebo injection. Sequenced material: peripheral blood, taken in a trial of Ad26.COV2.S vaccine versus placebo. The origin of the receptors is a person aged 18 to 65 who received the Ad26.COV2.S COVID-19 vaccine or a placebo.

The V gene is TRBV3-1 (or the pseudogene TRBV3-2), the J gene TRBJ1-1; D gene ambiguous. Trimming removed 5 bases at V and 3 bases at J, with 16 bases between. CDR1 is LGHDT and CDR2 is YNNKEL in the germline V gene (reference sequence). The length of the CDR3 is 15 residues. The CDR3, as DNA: TGTGCCAGCAGCTCATACGCGAGGCAGTACACTGAAGCTTTCTTT. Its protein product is CASSSYARQYTEAFF.

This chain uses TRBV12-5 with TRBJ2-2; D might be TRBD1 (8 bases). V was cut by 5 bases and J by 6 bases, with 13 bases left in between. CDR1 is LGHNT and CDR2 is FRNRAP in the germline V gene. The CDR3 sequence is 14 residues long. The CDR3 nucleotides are TGTGCTAGTGGTAGCACAGGGGGGGCCGGGGAGCTGTTTTTT. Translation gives CASGSTGGAGELFF.

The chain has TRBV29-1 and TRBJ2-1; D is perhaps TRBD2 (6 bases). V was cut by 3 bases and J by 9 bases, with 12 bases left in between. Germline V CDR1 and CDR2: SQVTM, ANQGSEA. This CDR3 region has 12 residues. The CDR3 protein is CSVDGVAVEQFF. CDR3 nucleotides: TGCAGCGTTGATGGCGTAGCGGTTGAGCAGTTCTTC.

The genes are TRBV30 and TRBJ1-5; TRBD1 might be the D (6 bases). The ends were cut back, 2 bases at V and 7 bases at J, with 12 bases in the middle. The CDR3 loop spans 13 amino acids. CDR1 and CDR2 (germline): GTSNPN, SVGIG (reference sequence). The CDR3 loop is CAWSWKGGQPQHF. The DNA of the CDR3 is TGTGCCTGGAGTTGGAAGGGGGGACAGCCCCAGCATTTT. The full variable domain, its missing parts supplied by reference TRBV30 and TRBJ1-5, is SQTIHQWPATLVQPVGSPLSLECTVEGTSNPNLYWYRQAAGRGLQLLFYSVGIGQISSEVPQNLSASRPQDRQFILSSKKLLLSDSGFYLCAWSWKGGQPQHFGDGTRLSIL.

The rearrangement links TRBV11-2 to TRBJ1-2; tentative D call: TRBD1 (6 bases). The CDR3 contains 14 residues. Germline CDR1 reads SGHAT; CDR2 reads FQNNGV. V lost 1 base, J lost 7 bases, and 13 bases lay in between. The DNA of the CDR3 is TGTGCCAGCAGCTTAGGAGGGGGGTATGGTGGCTACACCTTC. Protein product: CASSLGGGYGGYTF. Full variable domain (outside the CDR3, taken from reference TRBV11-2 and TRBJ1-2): EAGVAQSPRYKIIEKRQSVAFWCNPISGHATLYWYQQILGQGPKLLIQFQNNGVVDDSQLPKDRFSAERLKGVDSTLKIQPAKLEDSAVYLCASSLGGGYGGYTFGSGTRLTVV.

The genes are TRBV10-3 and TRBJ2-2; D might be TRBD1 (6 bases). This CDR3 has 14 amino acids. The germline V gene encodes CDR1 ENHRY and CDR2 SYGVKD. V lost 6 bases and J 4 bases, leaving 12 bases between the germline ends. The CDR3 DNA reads TGTGCCATCAGGGAATACAGGGTCACCGGGGAGCTGTTTTTT. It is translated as CAIREYRVTGELFF.

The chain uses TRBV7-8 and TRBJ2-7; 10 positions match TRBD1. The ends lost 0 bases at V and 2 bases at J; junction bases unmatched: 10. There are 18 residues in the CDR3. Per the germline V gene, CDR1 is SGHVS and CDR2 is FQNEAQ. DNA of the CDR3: TGTGCCAGCAGCTTAGCGGCGGGGATGACAGGGGGCCCCTACGAGCAGTACTTC. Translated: CASSLAAGMTGGPYEQYF.